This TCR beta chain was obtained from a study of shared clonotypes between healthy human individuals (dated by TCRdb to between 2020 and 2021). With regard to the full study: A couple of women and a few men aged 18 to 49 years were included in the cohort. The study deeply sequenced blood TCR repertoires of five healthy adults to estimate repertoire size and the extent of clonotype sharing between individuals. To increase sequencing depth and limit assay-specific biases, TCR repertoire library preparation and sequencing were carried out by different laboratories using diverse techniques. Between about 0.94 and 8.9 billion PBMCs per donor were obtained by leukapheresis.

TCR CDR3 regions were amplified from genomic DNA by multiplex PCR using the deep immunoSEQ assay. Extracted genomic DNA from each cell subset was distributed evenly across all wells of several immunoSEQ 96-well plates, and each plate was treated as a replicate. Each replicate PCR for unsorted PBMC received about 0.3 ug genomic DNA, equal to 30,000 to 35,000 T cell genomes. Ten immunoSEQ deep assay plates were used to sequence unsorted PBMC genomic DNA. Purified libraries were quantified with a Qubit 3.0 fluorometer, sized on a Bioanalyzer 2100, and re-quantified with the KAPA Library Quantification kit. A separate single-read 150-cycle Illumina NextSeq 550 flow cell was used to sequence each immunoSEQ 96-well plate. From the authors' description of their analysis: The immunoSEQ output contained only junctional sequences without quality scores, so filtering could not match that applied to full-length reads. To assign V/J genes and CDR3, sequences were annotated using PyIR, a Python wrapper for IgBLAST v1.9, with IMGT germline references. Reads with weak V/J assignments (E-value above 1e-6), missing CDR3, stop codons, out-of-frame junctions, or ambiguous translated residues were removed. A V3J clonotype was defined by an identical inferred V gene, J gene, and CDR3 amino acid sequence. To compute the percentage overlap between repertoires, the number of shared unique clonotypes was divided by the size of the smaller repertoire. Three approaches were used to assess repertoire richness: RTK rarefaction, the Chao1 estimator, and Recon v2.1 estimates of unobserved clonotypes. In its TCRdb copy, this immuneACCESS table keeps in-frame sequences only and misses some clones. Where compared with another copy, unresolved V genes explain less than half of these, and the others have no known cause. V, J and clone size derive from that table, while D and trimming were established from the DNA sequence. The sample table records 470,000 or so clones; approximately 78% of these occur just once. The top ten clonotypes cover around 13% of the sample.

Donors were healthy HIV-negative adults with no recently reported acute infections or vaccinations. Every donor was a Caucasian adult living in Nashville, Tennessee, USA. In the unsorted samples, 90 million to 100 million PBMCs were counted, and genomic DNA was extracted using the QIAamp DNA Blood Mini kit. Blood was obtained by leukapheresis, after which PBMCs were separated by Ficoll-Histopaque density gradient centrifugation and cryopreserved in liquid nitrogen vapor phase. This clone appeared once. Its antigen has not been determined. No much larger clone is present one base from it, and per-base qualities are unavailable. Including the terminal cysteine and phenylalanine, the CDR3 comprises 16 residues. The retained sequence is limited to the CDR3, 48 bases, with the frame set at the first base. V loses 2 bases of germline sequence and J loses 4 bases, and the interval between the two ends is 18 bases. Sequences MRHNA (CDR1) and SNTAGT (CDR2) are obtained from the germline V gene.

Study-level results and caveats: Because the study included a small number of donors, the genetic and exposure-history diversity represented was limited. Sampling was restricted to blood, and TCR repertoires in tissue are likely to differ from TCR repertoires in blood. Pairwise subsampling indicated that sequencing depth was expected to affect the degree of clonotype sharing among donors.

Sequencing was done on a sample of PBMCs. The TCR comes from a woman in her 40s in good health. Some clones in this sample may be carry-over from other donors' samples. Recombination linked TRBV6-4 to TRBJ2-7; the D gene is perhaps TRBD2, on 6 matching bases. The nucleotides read TGTGCCAGCAGTGACCCCGGGCGGGGAGCGTCGTACGAGCAGTACTTC. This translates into CASSDPGRGASYEQYF.